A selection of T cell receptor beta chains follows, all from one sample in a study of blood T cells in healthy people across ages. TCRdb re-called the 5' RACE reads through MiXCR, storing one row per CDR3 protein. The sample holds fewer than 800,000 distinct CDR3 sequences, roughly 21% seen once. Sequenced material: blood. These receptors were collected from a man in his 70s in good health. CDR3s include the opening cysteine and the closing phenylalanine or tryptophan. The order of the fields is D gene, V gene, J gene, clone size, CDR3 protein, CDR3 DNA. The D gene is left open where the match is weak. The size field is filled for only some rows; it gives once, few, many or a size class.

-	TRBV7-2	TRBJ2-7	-	CASSILVSYEQYF	TGTGCCAGCAGCATCCTAGTTTCGTACGAGCAGTACTTC
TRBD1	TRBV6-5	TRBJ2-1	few	CASSRDRPYNEQFF	TGTGCCAGCAGTCGGGACAGACCTTACAATGAGCAGTTCTTC
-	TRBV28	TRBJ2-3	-	CASSPIQGKSADTQYF	TGTGCCAGCAGTCCCATTCAGGGGAAGAGCGCAGATACGCAGTATTTT
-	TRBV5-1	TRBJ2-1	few	CASSFDESPYNEQFF	TGCGCCAGCAGCTTTGACGAGTCCCCCTACAATGAGCAGTTCTTC
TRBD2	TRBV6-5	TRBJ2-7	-	CASRFSGTINSYEQYF	TGTGCCAGCAGATTCTCCGGGACTATTAATTCCTACGAGCAGTACTTC
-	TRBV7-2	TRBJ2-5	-	CASSSVGFRETQYF	TGTGCCAGCAGCTCGGTAGGGTTTCGTGAGACCCAGTACTTC
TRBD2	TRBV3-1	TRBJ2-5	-	CASSQNNPGLATQETQYF	TGTGCCAGCAGCCAAAACAACCCCGGACTAGCAACTCAAGAGACCCAGTACTTC
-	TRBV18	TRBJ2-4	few	CASSSGPIDIQYF	TGTGCCAGCTCATCAGGTCCGATCGACATTCAGTACTTC
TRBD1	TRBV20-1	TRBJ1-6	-	CSASSTGGQGFSYNSPLHF	TGCAGTGCTAGTTCAACGGGCGGACAGGGGTTCTCCTATAATTCACCCCTCCACTTT
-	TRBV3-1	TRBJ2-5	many	CASSPFGETQYF	TGTGCCAGCAGCCCGTTCGGGGAGACCCAGTACTTC
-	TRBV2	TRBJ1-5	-	CASSESGSNQPQHF	TGTGCCAGCAGTGAATCGGGTAGCAATCAGCCCCAGCATTTT
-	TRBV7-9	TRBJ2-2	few	CASFRRAVTGELFF	TGTGCCAGCTTTAGGAGGGCCGTCACCGGGGAGCTGTTTTTT
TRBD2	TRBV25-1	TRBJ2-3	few	CASSISGSGTQYF	TGTGCCAGCAGTATAAGCGGGAGTGGTACGCAGTATTTT
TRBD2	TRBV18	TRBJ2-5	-	CASSPVQRGTQYF	TGTGCCAGCTCACCAGTCCAGCGGGGAACCCAGTACTTC
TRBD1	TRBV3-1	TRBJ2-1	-	CASSQQGAVNEQFF	TGTGCCAGCAGCCAGCAGGGGGCTGTGAATGAGCAGTTCTTC